Listed here are 19 T cell receptor beta chains from one sample, sequenced in a study of T cell responses to AZD1222 COVID-19 vaccine. TCRdb keeps only in-frame clones here, not all; method: immunoSEQ multiplex PCR. In the table there are 35,000 to 50,000 clones, around 89% of which are singletons. The source was peripheral blood, collected 28 days after the second AZD1222 dose. These receptors originate from an adult who received the AZD1222 COVID-19 vaccine.

The chain couples TRBV6-5 to TRBJ2-7; 8 nucleotides agree with TRBD1. CDR3 length: 12 residues. Germline CDR1 and CDR2: MNHEY and SVGAGI. With V trimmed by 10 bases and J by 5 bases, 7 bases remained unmatched. The CDR3 DNA reads TGTGCCACCTGGACAGGGACCCACGAGCAGTACTTC. Protein product: CATWTGTHEQYF.

J is TRBJ2-5 and V is TRBV2, with a possible D match to TRBD2 (5 bases). The germline V gene has CDR1 SNHLY and CDR2 FYNNEI. The CDR3 contains 12 residues. V gave up 4 bases and J gave up 9 bases, with 12 bases separating them. The CDR3 DNA reads TGTGCCAGCAGTGTAGTCCCGCGGGCCCAGTACTTC. This gives the protein CASSVVPRAQYF.

The genes are TRBV4-3 and TRBJ1-1, with a weak D call TRBD1 (5 bases). Trimming shortened V by 8 bases and J by 1 base, and 14 bases separated the two germline ends. Germline V gene sequence: CDR1 LGHNA, CDR2 YSLEER. This CDR3 region has 14 residues. CDR3 sequence: CASPYGGGNTEAFF. The CDR3 nucleotides are TGCGCCAGCCCTTATGGGGGGGGGAACACTGAAGCTTTCTTT.

The V and J genes are TRBV27 and TRBJ1-2, with 9 bases identical to TRBD1. CDR3 length equals 15 residues. Trimming at V came to 5 bases and at J to 2 bases, leaving 6 bases not matched to a gene. CDR1 is MNHEY, CDR2 SMNVEV, per germline (reference sequence). CDR3 nucleotides: TGTGCCAGCAGTGATACCGGGACAGGGAACTATGGCTACACCTTC. Translated: CASSDTGTGNYGYTF.

The chain carries TRBV14 and TRBJ2-2, with TRBD1 identical over 7 bases. The V segment lost 4 bases and the J segment 7 bases; nucleotides outside the gene matches: 12. Germline assignment: CDR1 SGHDN and CDR2 FVKESK. The CDR3 is 16 residues long. CDR3 region: CASSRGTVLVGGELFF. The CDR3, as DNA: TGTGCCAGCAGCCGGGGGACAGTCCTTGTTGGCGGGGAGCTGTTTTTT.

J is TRBJ2-7 and V is TRBV5-1; the D gene could be TRBD1 or TRBD2 (5 bases each). CDR1 and CDR2 (germline): SGHRS, YFSETQ. This CDR3 contains 19 residues. Between the trimmed V and J ends, which lost 4 bases and 7 bases, there was a span of 33 bases. The CDR3 coding sequence is TGCGCCAGCAGCACCCTGGGGACCGGGGCCCCCCCGGCCGAGAGGGAGCAGTACTTC. It is translated as CASSTLGTGAPPAEREQYF.

This chain connects TRBV27 to TRBJ1-6, with 7 bases aligning to TRBD1. Germline trimming cut 3 bases from V and 5 bases from J; bases unmatched to any gene: 4. Germline assignment: CDR1 MNHEY and CDR2 SMNVEV (reference sequence). CDR3 length: 15 amino acids. The CDR3 DNA reads as TGTGCCAGCAGTTTGGGACAGATTAATAATTCACCCCTCCACTTT. This encodes CASSLGQINNSPLHF.

The CDR3 nucleotides are TGTGCCAGCAGCCTAAGAACAGGGACCACTGAAGCTTTCTTT. Translation gives CASSLRTGTTEAFF. This chain uses TRBV7-9 with TRBJ1-1, with D possibly matching TRBD1 (6 bases). The ends were cut back, 5 bases at V and 4 bases at J, with 14 bases in the middle. The CDR3 spans 14 residues. Germline lookup yields CDR1 SEHNR and CDR2 FQNEAQ (reference sequence).

This clone turned up a few times. The rearrangement uses TRBV29-1 and TRBJ1-2; 7 bases agree with TRBD1. The CDR3 has 12 residues. Germline V gene lookup returns CDR1 SQVTM and CDR2 ANQGSEA. V gave up 4 bases and J gave up 6 bases; unmatched junction bases: 5. CDR3 coding DNA: TGCAGCGTTGGACAGGGATTAAATGGCTACACCTTC. Translated, it gives CSVGQGLNGYTF.

The V and J genes are TRBV5-1 and TRBJ2-3; TRBD2 agrees at 8 bases. The V gene end was trimmed by 2 bases and the J gene end by 4 bases; junction bases not matched to a gene: 3. The germline V gene has CDR1 SGHRS and CDR2 YFSETQ. The CDR3 is 14 residues long. This CDR3 is CASSLGLAADTQYF. The CDR3 DNA sequence: TGCGCCAGCAGCTTAGGACTAGCTGCAGATACGCAGTATTTT.

This chain connects TRBV12-5 to TRBJ1-1; 10 bases fit TRBD1. Losses at the gene ends were 4 bases for V and 6 bases for J; bases not matched to a gene: 2. Germline V gene data show CDR1 as LGHNT and CDR2 as FRNRAP. The CDR3 is 13 residues long. The CDR3 region is CASGSGQGAEAFF. CDR3 bases: TGTGCTAGTGGTTCAGGACAGGGGGCTGAAGCTTTCTTT.

This sequence joins TRBV2 and TRBJ2-1, with 11 positions matching TRBD2. Trimming at V came to 4 bases and at J to 0 bases, leaving 5 bases not matched to a gene. This CDR3 contains 17 residues. The germline V gene encodes CDR1 SNHLY and CDR2 FYNNEI. The DNA for the CDR3 is TGTGCCAGCAGTGGGCTAGCGGGGGGCCACTCCTACAATGAGCAGTTCTTC. It specifies CASSGLAGGHSYNEQFF.

The CDR3 loop reads CASSPTSFSYNEQFF. In DNA form, the CDR3 reads TGTGCCAGCAGCCCGACTTCATTCTCCTACAATGAGCAGTTCTTC. The V call is TRBV14, the J call TRBJ2-1; D is unresolved. In germline, CDR1 is SGHDN, CDR2 FVKESK. This CDR3 contains 15 residues. The V and J ends lost 4 bases and 0 bases respectively, with 10 bases between them. The full variable domain, with the rest looked up from reference TRBV14 and TRBJ2-1, is EAGVTQFPSHSVIEKGQTVTLRCDPISGHDNLYWYRRVMGKEIKFLLHFVKESKQDESGMPNNRFLAERTGGTYSTLKVQPAELEDSGVYFCASSPTSFSYNEQFFGPGTRLTVL.

The chain links TRBV5-6 to TRBJ2-5; 11 nucleotides match TRBD1. Germline V gene data show CDR1 as SGHDT and CDR2 as YYEEEE. The CDR3 sequence is 15 residues long. Trimming at V came to 2 bases and at J to 4 bases, leaving 4 bases not matched to a gene. The CDR3: CASSFRTGGGETQYF. For the CDR3, the DNA is TGTGCCAGCAGCTTCCGGACAGGGGGCGGAGAGACCCAGTACTTC.

This chain joins TRBV29-1 and TRBJ2-7; 7 nucleotides agree with TRBD1. V gave up 7 bases and J gave up 4 bases; unmatched junction bases: 10. From germline, CDR1 is SQVTM and CDR2 ANQGSEA. The CDR3 is 13 amino acids. CDR3 nucleotides: TGCAGCGCCCGACAGGGAGCCGGGTACGAGCAGTACTTC. Protein: CSARQGAGYEQYF.

V gene TRBV29-1 combines with J gene TRBJ2-2, with D possibly matching TRBD1 (6 bases). V was cut by 6 bases and J by 0 bases, with 8 bases left in between. The CDR3 is 13 residues long. Germline V gene sequence: CDR1 SQVTM, CDR2 ANQGSEA. Here the CDR3 reads CSVRDTNTGELFF. DNA for the CDR3: TGCAGCGTCCGGGACACGAACACCGGGGAGCTGTTTTTT.

The gene calls are TRBV19 and TRBJ2-6, with 7 bases that match TRBD2. Germline trimming cut 0 bases from V and 2 bases from J; bases unmatched to any gene: 1. CDR3 length equals 16 residues. Germline lookup yields CDR1 LNHDA and CDR2 SQIVND (reference sequence). DNA for the CDR3: TGTGCCAGTAGTATAGATGGGGGGGCTGGGGCCAACGTCCTGACTTTC. Translating it yields CASSIDGGAGANVLTF.

The chain combines TRBV4-3 with TRBJ2-1; D ambiguous. Germline CDR1 is LGHNA and CDR2 is YSLEER. The CDR3 has 16 residues. V was pared by 1 base and J by 0 bases, with 10 bases between. CDR3 amino acids: CASSQVGGSSYNEQFF. As DNA, the CDR3 is TGCGCCAGCAGCCAAGTTGGCGGTAGCTCCTACAATGAGCAGTTCTTC.

In regard to this clone: This CDR3 is also generated by other DNA sequences in the sample. The gene calls are TRBV28 and TRBJ1-5, with D maybe TRBD1 (6 bases). Germline V gene lookup returns CDR1 MDHEN and CDR2 SYDVKM. Trimming stripped 6 bases from V and 1 base from J, with 7 bases between. The CDR3 sequence is 13 residues long. Here the CDR3 reads CASRGGSNQPQHF. CDR3 coding DNA: TGTGCCAGCAGAGGGGGGAGCAATCAGCCCCAGCATTTT.